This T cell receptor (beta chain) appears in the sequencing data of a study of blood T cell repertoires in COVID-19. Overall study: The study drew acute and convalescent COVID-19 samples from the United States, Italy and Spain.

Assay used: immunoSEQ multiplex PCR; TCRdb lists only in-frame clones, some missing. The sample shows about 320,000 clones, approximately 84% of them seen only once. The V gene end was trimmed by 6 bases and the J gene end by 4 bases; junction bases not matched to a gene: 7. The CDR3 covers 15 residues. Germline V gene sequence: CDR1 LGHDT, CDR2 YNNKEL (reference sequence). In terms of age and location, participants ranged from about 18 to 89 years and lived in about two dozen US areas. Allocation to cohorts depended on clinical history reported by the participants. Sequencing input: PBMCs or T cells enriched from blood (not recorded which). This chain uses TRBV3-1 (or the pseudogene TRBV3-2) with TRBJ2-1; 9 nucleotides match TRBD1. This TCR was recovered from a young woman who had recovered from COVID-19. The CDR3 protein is CASSQRGQGYNEQFF. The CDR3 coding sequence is TGTGCCAGCAGTCAAAGGGGACAGGGATACAATGAGCAGTTCTTC.